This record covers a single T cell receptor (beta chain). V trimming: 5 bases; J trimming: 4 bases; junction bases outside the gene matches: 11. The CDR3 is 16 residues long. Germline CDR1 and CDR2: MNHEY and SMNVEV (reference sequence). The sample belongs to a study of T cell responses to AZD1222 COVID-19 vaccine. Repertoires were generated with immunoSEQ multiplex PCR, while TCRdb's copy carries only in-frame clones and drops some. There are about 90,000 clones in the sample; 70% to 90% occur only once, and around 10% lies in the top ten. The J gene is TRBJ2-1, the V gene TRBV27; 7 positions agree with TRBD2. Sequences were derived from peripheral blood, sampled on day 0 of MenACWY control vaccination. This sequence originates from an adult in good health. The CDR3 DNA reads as TGTGCCAGCAGTCCATACCCTGGCGGGGGTTACAATGAGCAGTTCTTC. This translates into CASSPYPGGGYNEQFF.